The 9 T cell receptor beta chains listed next were all sequenced from one sample in a study of blood T cells in healthy people across ages. Primed by a sample-barcoded 5' primer and a J-beta primer mix, a second PCR proceeded for about 7 to 11 cycles. TCRdb re-derived calls from the 5' RACE reads in MiXCR, one entry per CDR3 protein. Of some 290,000 distinct CDR3 sequences listed, less than 30% are singletons. Sequenced sample: blood. Every receptor here comes from an older woman in good health.

This clonotype was seen many times. V and J are TRBV29-1 and TRBJ2-1; D call uncertain. Looked up from germline, CDR1 is SQVTM and CDR2 is ANQGSEA. This CDR3 spans 11 amino acids. V was shortened by 5 bases and J by 4 bases, with 6 bases between the two germline ends. Here the CDR3 reads CSVLVYNEQFF. CDR3 sequence (DNA): TGCAGCGTTTTAGTATACAATGAGCAGTTCTTC.

This clonotype came up once. CDR3 bases: TGTGCCAGCAGCCAATCCAACTTCTATGGCTACACCTTC. Its protein is CASSQSNFYGYTF. J is TRBJ1-2 and V is TRBV14; D remains ambiguous. Trimming pared 2 bases from V and 4 bases from J, leaving 8 bases between. There are 13 residues in the CDR3. CDR1 and CDR2 (germline): SGHDN, FVKESK.

This clonotype was seen a few times. This chain links TRBV7-2 with TRBJ1-2; no reliable D call. The CDR3 sequence is 15 residues long. Germline CDR1 is SGHTA and CDR2 is FQGNSA. V was cut by 5 bases and J by 4 bases, with 17 bases left in between. This CDR3 is CASSAEPSATYGYTF. The CDR3 region has the DNA TGTGCCAGCAGCGCAGAACCAAGCGCGACCTATGGCTACACCTTC.

V is TRBV3-1 and J is TRBJ1-1; D is unresolved. V gave up 2 bases and J gave up 1 base, with 5 bases separating them. CDR1 and CDR2 (germline): LGHDT, YNNKEL (reference sequence). This CDR3 has 13 amino acids. The CDR3 DNA reads as TGTGCCAGCAGCCAACCTCCGAACACTGAAGCTTTCTTT. Protein: CASSQPPNTEAFF.

This clonotype was counted many times. This chain uses TRBV12-3 or TRBV12-4 with TRBJ1-2, with D tentatively TRBD1 (6 bases). The CDR3 totals 14 residues. Trimming removed 4 bases from V and 0 bases from J, with 9 bases in between. CDR3 protein: CASSWTASNYGYTF. The CDR3 DNA sequence: TGTGCCAGCAGTTGGACAGCCTCTAACTATGGCTACACCTTC.

The V gene is TRBV28, the J gene TRBJ2-3, with D perhaps matching TRBD2 (6 bases). The CDR3 runs 15 residues. Germline CDR1 and CDR2: MDHEN and SYDVKM. V was shortened by 3 bases and J by 4 bases, with 14 bases between the two germline ends. CDR3 nucleotide sequence: TGTGCCAGCAGTTTCTCCGGGAGTAGGGCAGATACGCAGTATTTT. This encodes CASSFSGSRADTQYF.

The chain joins TRBV29-1 to TRBJ2-5, with D perhaps TRBD1 (6 bases). Between the trimmed V and J ends, which lost 7 bases and 5 bases, there was a span of 17 bases. Germline loops: CDR1 SQVTM, CDR2 ANQGSEA. The CDR3 covers 13 residues. The CDR3 here is CSGTGFLLETQYF. The CDR3 DNA follows: TGCAGCGGAACAGGGTTTTTATTGGAGACCCAGTACTTC.

The chain has TRBV12-3 or TRBV12-4 and TRBJ2-5; 9 bases are shared with TRBD1. The J call may not be correct, given that the DNA end is closer to TRBJ2-1. The length of the CDR3 is 13 residues. The CDR3 loop is CASSGTGIGEQFF. CDR3 coding DNA: TGTGCCAGCAGTGGGACAGGGATTGGTGAGCAGTTCTTC.

The CDR3 region is CAGGVGATYEQYF. The CDR3 region has the DNA TGTGCCGGCGGGGTAGGGGCAACCTACGAGCAGTACTTC. The V call is TRBV7-9, the J call TRBJ2-7, with a weak D call TRBD2 (6 bases). V was pared by 11 bases and J by 2 bases, with 16 bases between. Germline V gives CDR1 SEHNR, CDR2 FQNEAQ (reference sequence). CDR3 length: 13 amino acids.